A few counts support the clone carrying this T cell receptor beta chain. The antigen is undetermined. With V trimmed by 4 bases and J by 4 bases, 7 bases remained unmatched. The germline gives CDR1 SGHRS, CDR2 YFSETQ. The CDR3 runs to 14 residues. This sample was included in a study of T-cell memory formation after mild COVID-19. Study-wide context: Clusters of TCRs were largely donor specific.

UMIs and sample barcodes were carried by the TCR alpha and TCR beta cDNA libraries that 5'RACE produced using constant-segment primers. From the 5' RACE reads, TCRdb called clonotypes with MiXCR, one entry per CDR3 protein. The top ten hold about 20% of the sample, which has about 340,000 distinct CDR3 sequences, roughly an eighth seen once. Overall study findings and caveats: The CD4+ clones that contracted clustered mainly within CM and EM, and the CD8+ clones concentrated in EMRA. Memory cells collected pre-infection included some clones that later responded, suggesting cross-reactive memory joined.

The receptor was isolated from a man younger than 30 who had mild COVID-19 (a few samples of this study predate the infection). Cell type and time point are not known. Material for sequencing was PBMCs or a T cell subset sorted from them (not recorded which). The rearrangement links TRBV5-1 to TRBJ1-2; 7 nucleotides line up with TRBD1. The CDR3 loop reads CASSNRGRIYGYTF. For the CDR3, the DNA is TGCGCCAGCAGCAATAGGGGGCGTATCTATGGCTACACCTTC.